The 21 T cell receptor beta chains given below trace back to one sample, sequenced in a study of T cell repertoires in cytomegalovirus infection. TCRdb passed the reads through MiXCR, listing each CDR3 protein once. The table lists hundreds of thousands of distinct CDR3 sequences, about 27% of them singletons. These receptors' targets are unknown. The specimen comprised cultured PBMCs, sampled from culture after CMV antigen stimulation. The origin of the receptors is a human donor in good health (CMV status not recorded). Some clones in this sample may be carry-over from other donors' samples.

The V gene is TRBV7-6, the J gene TRBJ1-1, with unresolved D. The V gene lost 5 bases and the J gene lost 1 base, with 11 bases spanning the gap. The CDR3 has 14 amino acids. Looked up from germline, CDR1 is SGHVS and CDR2 is FNYEAQ. The CDR3: CASSQANANTEAFF. DNA for the CDR3: TGTGCCAGCAGCCAAGCCAATGCGAACACTGAAGCTTTCTTT. The full variable domain, in which reference TRBV7-6 and TRBJ1-1 provide the parts outside the CDR3, is GAGVSQSPRYKVTKRGQDVALRCDPISGHVSLYWYRQALGQGPEFLTYFNYEAQQDKSGLPNDRFSAERPEGSISTLTIQRTEQRDSAMYRCASSQANANTEAFFGQGTRLTVV.

This clonotype has only a few counts. This chain connects TRBV12-3 or TRBV12-4 to TRBJ1-5; a possible D gene is TRBD1 (5 bases). The CDR3 is 14 amino acids. With 3 bases removed from V and 5 bases from J, the gap between germline ends came to 11 bases. The CDR3 is CASSLGGDDQPQHF. The CDR3 DNA sequence: TGTGCCAGCAGTTTGGGAGGGGATGATCAGCCCCAGCATTTT.

A few counts support this clonotype. CDR3 protein: CASSGQGVNSPLHF. Here the CDR3 DNA reads TGTGCCAGCAGCGGACAGGGGGTAAATTCACCCCTCCACTTT. V gene TRBV7-6 combines with J gene TRBJ1-6; TRBD1 agrees at 10 bases. V shed 5 bases, J shed 7 bases, and the junction held 2 bases outside the gene matches. CDR1 and CDR2 from the germline V gene are SGHVS and FNYEAQ. This CDR3 region has 14 residues.

This CDR3 reads CASSSNRGLFAYEQYF. The CDR3 coding sequence is TGTGCCAGCAGCTCGAACAGGGGGCTTTTTGCCTACGAGCAGTACTTC. This chain uses TRBV5-4 with TRBJ2-7; 9 bases agree with TRBD1. CDR1 is SGHNT and CDR2 is YYREEE in the germline V gene (reference sequence). The CDR3 consists of 16 residues. V lost 3 bases and J lost 2; bases outside the gene matches: 9.

V is TRBV27 and J is TRBJ1-2; 8 nucleotides line up with TRBD1. The CDR3 is 15 amino acids. Germline assignment: CDR1 MNHEY and CDR2 SMNVEV (reference sequence). V lost 5 bases, J lost 7 bases, and 12 bases stayed unmatched. In DNA, the CDR3 is TGTGCCAGCAGTCCCCTACCCCGGACAGGGAGTGGCTACACCTTC. Its translation is CASSPLPRTGSGYTF.

The chain couples TRBV6-5 to TRBJ2-7; D is unclear. Trimming took 6 bases from V and 0 from J, leaving 12 bases between them. The CDR3 sequence is 14 residues long. Germline assignment: CDR1 MNHEY and CDR2 SVGAGI. The CDR3 region is CASSRGLVSYEQYF. CDR3 DNA: TGTGCCAGCAGCCGCGGCCTTGTCTCCTACGAGCAGTACTTC.

CDR3 residues: CASSYGSLNNEQFF. The CDR3 nucleotides read TGTGCCAGCAGCTACGGGAGCCTCAACAATGAGCAGTTCTTC. The chain uses TRBV7-2 and TRBJ2-1; D is possibly TRBD2 (6 bases). Germline loops: CDR1 SGHTA, CDR2 FQGNSA. This CDR3 is 14 amino acids long. V lost 4 bases and J lost 5, with 12 bases in between.

The V call is TRBV27, the J call TRBJ2-5; 8 nucleotides align to TRBD1. The CDR3 is made up of 13 amino acids. Trimming took 5 bases from V and 8 from J; bases not matched to a gene: 7. Germline V gives CDR1 MNHEY, CDR2 SMNVEV (reference sequence). CDR3 protein: CASSLGTGGTQYF. The DNA for the CDR3 is TGTGCCAGCAGTCTCGGGACAGGCGGAACCCAGTACTTC.

In this sample, this clonotype turned up a few times. The CDR3 spells CASSGSGNTGELFF. The DNA for the CDR3 is TGTGCCAGCAGCGGTAGCGGGAACACCGGGGAGCTGTTTTTT. The gene calls are TRBV5-4 and TRBJ2-2; perhaps TRBD2 as D (6 bases). CDR1 is SGHNT, CDR2 YYREEE, per germline (reference sequence). V dropped 4 bases and J dropped 1 base, with 8 bases sitting between them. The CDR3 totals 14 residues.

This clonotype was picked up a small number of times. This rearrangement joins TRBV28 to TRBJ2-7; 11 nucleotides match TRBD2. Losses at the gene ends were 3 bases for V and 3 bases for J; bases not matched to a gene: 4. Per the germline V gene, CDR1 is MDHEN and CDR2 is SYDVKM. The CDR3 consists of 15 residues. The CDR3 sequence: CASSFLGTSGYEQYF. The CDR3 nucleotides are TGTGCCAGCAGTTTCTTGGGGACTAGCGGCTACGAGCAGTACTTC.

This clonotype has just a few counts. This chain links TRBV29-1 with TRBJ1-1, with D perhaps TRBD1 (6 bases). The CDR3 spans 13 residues. V was trimmed by 4 bases and J by 0 bases, leaving 9 bases between them. In germline, CDR1 is SQVTM, CDR2 ANQGSEA. CDR3: CSVVGQMNTEAFF. The CDR3 DNA reads as TGCAGCGTTGTCGGACAGATGAACACTGAAGCTTTCTTT. The entire variable domain, with the rest obtained from reference TRBV29-1 and TRBJ1-1, is as follows: SAVISQKPSRDICQRGTSLTIQCQVDSQVTMMFWYRQQPGQSLTLIATANQGSEATYESGFVIDKFPISRPNLTFSTLTVSNMSPEDSSIYLCSVVGQMNTEAFFGQGTRLTVV.

This clonotype was observed a handful of times. The CDR3 DNA reads TGTGCCACCGCAGGGACAGCTGATAATTCACCCCTCCACTTT. It codes for CATAGTADNSPLHF. The rearrangement links TRBV19 to TRBJ1-6; 7 bases map to TRBD1. After removal of 10 bases from V and 5 bases from J, the junction contained 8 bases not matched to a gene. The CDR3 consists of 14 residues. CDR1 and CDR2 from the germline V gene are LNHDA and SQIVND (reference sequence).

This clonotype has a handful of counts. The chain has TRBV10-3 and TRBJ1-5; tentatively, D is TRBD1 (6 bases). The germline gives CDR1 ENHRY, CDR2 SYGVKD. The CDR3 length is 15 residues. Trimming cost V 3 bases and J 1 base, with 10 bases left between them. For the CDR3, the DNA is TGTGCCATCAGTGAACAGGGTCTGAGCAATCAGCCCCAGCATTTT. Protein sequence: CAISEQGLSNQPQHF.

A few counts support this clonotype. J is TRBJ2-2 and V is TRBV28; 8 bases agree with TRBD2. Trimming removed 5 bases from V and 4 bases from J; junction bases left unmatched: 6. The CDR3 covers 15 residues. CDR1 and CDR2 (germline): MDHEN, SYDVKM. CDR3 DNA sequence: TGTGCCAGCAGTCTCAAGCGGGAGCGCACCGGGGAGCTGTTTTTT. Its protein is CASSLKRERTGELFF.

This clonotype was picked up a small number of times. This sequence joins TRBV27 and TRBJ2-1; possibly TRBD1 for D (5 bases). Germline-derived CDR1 and CDR2 are MNHEY and SMNVEV (reference sequence). The CDR3 has 12 amino acids. Trimming left V 3 bases short and J 7 bases short, with 7 bases between. CDR3 DNA: TGTGCCAGCAGTTTTGGGGCGAATGAGCAGTTCTTC. As protein: CASSFGANEQFF.

The table lists this clonotype with a few counts. The J gene is TRBJ1-1, the V gene TRBV5-1; TRBD1 aligns across 10 bases. CDR3 length: 14 amino acids. J lost 7 bases, V lost 4 bases, and 7 bases had no gene match. Germline V gene data show CDR1 as SGHRS and CDR2 as YFSETQ. The CDR3 protein is CASSPGQGNYEAFF. CDR3 nucleotide sequence: TGCGCCAGCAGCCCGGGACAGGGGAACTATGAAGCTTTCTTT.

This clonotype was recorded only once. The chain combines TRBV9 with TRBJ1-5; 8 bases line up with TRBD1. The CDR3 totals 15 residues. The junction had 3 bases not matched to a gene; V was cut back by 0 bases and J by 4 bases. Germline V CDR1 and CDR2: SGDLS, YYNGEE. The CDR3 protein is CASSVGGQANQPQHF. As DNA, the CDR3 is TGTGCCAGCAGCGTAGGGGGACAGGCAAATCAGCCCCAGCATTTT.

Only one count was recorded for this clonotype. The chain links TRBV7-6 to TRBJ1-1; TRBD1 matches 8 bases. Germline loops: CDR1 SGHVS, CDR2 FNYEAQ. Trimming at V came to 5 bases and at J to 11 bases, leaving 22 bases not matched to a gene. This CDR3 comprises 17 residues. CDR3 region: CASSRSGVDRGTSRAFF. The DNA of the CDR3 is TGTGCCAGCAGCAGAAGCGGTGTCGACAGGGGAACATCAAGGGCTTTCTTT. Full variable domain (remainder filled in from reference TRBV7-6 and TRBJ1-1): GAGVSQSPRYKVTKRGQDVALRCDPISGHVSLYWYRQALGQGPEFLTYFNYEAQQDKSGLPNDRFSAERPEGSISTLTIQRTEQRDSAMYRCASSRSGVDRGTSRAFFGQGTRLTVV.

This clonotype occurred a few times. The chain has TRBV2 and TRBJ2-5, with D possibly TRBD2 on 6 matching bases. Germline loops: CDR1 SNHLY, CDR2 FYNNEI. V dropped 7 bases and J dropped 1 base, with 13 bases sitting between them. CDR3 length equals 14 residues. CDR3 nucleotides: TGTGCCAGCATTGGGACGGGAGTCCAAGAGACCCAGTACTTC. This gives the protein CASIGTGVQETQYF. Combining the CDR3 with reference TRBV2 and TRBJ2-5 gives the whole variable domain EPEVTQTPSHQVTQMGQEVILRCVPISNHLYFYWYRQILGQKVEFLVSFYNNEISEKSEIFDDQFSVERPDGSNFTLKIRSTKLEDSAMYFCASIGTGVQETQYFGPGTRLLVL.

The chain employs TRBV7-9 and TRBJ2-7, with unresolved D. CDR1 SEHNR and CDR2 FQNEAQ come from the germline V gene (reference sequence). V shed 4 bases and J shed 5 bases, with 18 bases lying between them. This CDR3 is 15 amino acids long. The CDR3 protein is CASSSDGRLRDEQYF. Written as DNA, the CDR3 is TGTGCCAGCAGCTCTGATGGACGGCTCCGAGACGAGCAGTACTTC.

This clonotype turned up a few times. The V call is TRBV6-5, the J call TRBJ2-7; 14 nucleotides align to TRBD2. The CDR3 runs 16 residues. J was trimmed by 5 bases and V by 6 bases; bases with no gene match: 9. Germline V gene data show CDR1 as MNHEY and CDR2 as SVGAGI. Here the CDR3 reads CASSYTGTSGSNEQYF. The CDR3 nucleotides are TGTGCCAGCAGCTATACCGGGACTAGCGGGAGTAACGAGCAGTACTTC.